This TCR beta chain was observed in a study of CD8 T cells in Susac syndrome. The study's findings and limits: The number of individuals included in the study's TCR sequencing and HLA analysis was acknowledged as relatively small.

Germline V gene sequence: CDR1 LGHNA, CDR2 YNFKEQ. This CDR3 is built from 16 residues. Germline trimming cut 0 bases from V and 1 base from J; bases unmatched to any gene: 5. CD8+ and CD4+ T cells circulating in blood were sequenced for TCR beta. In its sample, this clonotype was seen once. Its antigen is currently unknown. After extraction with the RNeasy kit, 0.5 to 1 ug of the RNA was reverse transcribed using random hexamers. TCRdb fed the immunoSEQ multiplex PCR reads into MiXCR, producing one record per CDR3 protein. This sample has about 180,000 distinct CDR3 sequences; approximately 94% occur once, and the top ten carry roughly 0.095%.

Sequencing was done on a sample of CD4+ T cells from PBMCs. V and J are TRBV4-2 and TRBJ2-5; 7 nucleotides line up with TRBD1. The sequence came from a human donor with multiple sclerosis. The chain's CDR3 is CASSQEFRGSQETQYF. Written as DNA, the CDR3 is TGTGCCAGCAGCCAAGAGTTCAGGGGGAGCCAAGAGACCCAGTACTTC.